The 8 T cell receptor beta chains in this list originate from one sample, sequenced in a study of blood T cells in healthy people across ages. Primers used in a second PCR of roughly 6 to 11 cycles were a sample-barcoded 5' primer and a J-beta primer mix. TCRdb reprocessed the 5' RACE reads via MiXCR and lists one record per CDR3 protein. Found here are 790,000 or so distinct CDR3 sequences, 35% to 60% of them singletons; the top ten hold around a sixth. Source material: blood. These receptors were obtained from a man aged 80 or over in good health.

This clonotype was picked up a small number of times. The rearrangement uses TRBV20-1 and TRBJ2-5, with TRBD2 matching 11 bases. TRBJ2-7 explains the end of the DNA better; the J call may be wrong. The CDR3 extends over 15 amino acids. CDR1 and CDR2 (germline): DFQATT, SNEGSKA (reference sequence). The DNA of the CDR3 is TGCAGTGCTTCAAGGACTAGCGGGCGTTTAAACGAGCAGTACTTC. Translating it yields CSASRTSGRLNEQYF.

The chain joins TRBV18 to TRBJ2-1, with 9 nucleotides matching TRBD2. The germline V gene encodes CDR1 KGHSH and CDR2 LQKENI. CDR3 length: 17 amino acids. Trimming at V came to 4 bases and at J to 5 bases, leaving 12 bases not matched to a gene. In nucleotides, the CDR3 is TGTGCCAGCTCACAGAAACCGGGACTAGCAGATCACAATGAGCAGTTCTTC. Amino acids: CASSQKPGLADHNEQFF.

The CDR3 sequence is CASSLESLPNEKLFF. CDR3 in DNA: TGCGCCAGCAGCTTGGAGTCCCTACCAAATGAAAAACTGTTTTTT. The chain carries TRBV5-1 and TRBJ1-4; D gene ambiguous. The ends were cut back, 0 bases at V and 5 bases at J, with 11 bases in the middle. There are 15 residues in the CDR3. Germline V gene data show CDR1 as SGHRS and CDR2 as YFSETQ.

This chain connects TRBV12-3 or TRBV12-4 to TRBJ2-3; 10 nucleotides match TRBD1. This CDR3 contains 17 residues. The J segment lost 3 bases and the V segment lost 5 bases, leaving 11 bases of the junction unmatched. CDR3 coding DNA: TGTGCCAGCAGTCCCCGGGACAGGGGTCTTAGAACAGATACGCAGTATTTT. Translating gives CASSPRDRGLRTDTQYF.

This clonotype has just a few counts. This chain connects TRBV20-1 to TRBJ2-1; TRBD2 matches at 11 bases. In germline, CDR1 is DFQATT, CDR2 SNEGSKA (reference sequence). The trim removed 8 bases at V and 4 bases at J, leaving 10 bases unmatched. This CDR3 is 15 amino acids long. The CDR3 nucleotides read TGCAGTCCCTCCCCCGGGACTAGCGGATACAATGAGCAGTTCTTC. Its protein product is CSPSPGTSGYNEQFF.

This clonotype was seen more than once but under ten times. This chain uses TRBV24-1 with TRBJ2-3; D not certain. The CDR3 has 14 residues. V lost 8 bases, J lost 1 base, and 12 bases lay in between. The germline CDR1 and CDR2 sequences are KGHDR and SFDVKD. In DNA form, the CDR3 reads TGTGCCACCATCGGCCCGATCGGCACAGATACGCAGTATTTT. Its protein product is CATIGPIGTDTQYF.

This chain connects TRBV20-1 to TRBJ2-1; no reliable D call. The CDR3 length is 12 residues. Per germline, CDR1 DFQATT and CDR2 SNEGSKA (reference sequence). V gave up 5 bases and J gave up 12 bases, with 17 bases separating them. DNA for the CDR3: TGCAGTGCTGGCAGCATGGGCACGGTGCAGTTCTTC. It specifies CSAGSMGTVQFF.

This clonotype showed up just a few times. J is TRBJ2-3 and V is TRBV5-6; 8 bases map to TRBD2. Germline V gene sequence: CDR1 SGHDT, CDR2 YYEEEE. The CDR3 extends over 16 amino acids. Losses at the gene ends were 3 bases for V and 2 bases for J; bases not matched to a gene: 8. For the CDR3, the DNA is TGTGCCAGCAGCTGGGTGACTAGCGTGAACACAGATACGCAGTATTTT. Its translation is CASSWVTSVNTDTQYF.